This is a list of T cell receptor beta chains from one sample in a study of T cells after yellow fever vaccination. TCRdb recomputed calls from the 5' RACE reads with MiXCR, one row per CDR3 protein. The data contain a few hundred thousand distinct CDR3 sequences, about a sixth of them seen just once; the ten biggest clones take up 15% to 20%. Sequencing used PBMCs, obtained around 5 days after the first yellow fever vaccination. The source of these receptors is a young man who received the YFV17D yellow fever vaccine. Each CDR3 is given with its conserved first and last residue. Each record gives: J gene, clone size, V gene, D gene, CDR3 protein, CDR3 DNA. The D gene is left open where the match is weak. Size tells how often a clone was seen (once, few, many) or the class of an expanded clone, and some rows leave it out.

j_gene: TRBJ2-3; abundance: -; v_gene: TRBV4-3; d_gene: TRBD2; CDR3aa: CASSQEGAGGTDTQYF; CDR3nt: TGCGCCAGCAGCCAAGAAGGGGCGGGGGGAACAGATACGCAGTATTTT
j_gene: TRBJ2-1; abundance: -; v_gene: TRBV2; d_gene: -; CDR3aa: CASRTPPGEQFF; CDR3nt: TGTGCCAGCCGAACCCCCCCGGGGGAGCAGTTCTTC
j_gene: TRBJ2-3; abundance: -; v_gene: TRBV5-1; d_gene: TRBD2; CDR3aa: CASSPSSGGATDTQYF; CDR3nt: TGCGCCAGCAGCCCCTCTAGCGGGGGAGCCACAGATACGCAGTATTTT
j_gene: TRBJ2-5; abundance: -; v_gene: TRBV7-9; d_gene: TRBD1; CDR3aa: CASSVSTGAWETQYF; CDR3nt: TGTGCCAGCAGCGTCTCCACAGGGGCCTGGGAGACCCAGTACTTC
j_gene: TRBJ2-3; abundance: few; v_gene: TRBV30; d_gene: -; CDR3aa: CAWSVPGTDTQYF; CDR3nt: TGTGCCTGGAGTGTACCCGGCACAGATACGCAGTATTTT
j_gene: TRBJ1-1; abundance: few; v_gene: TRBV27; d_gene: TRBD1; CDR3aa: CASILLDRRTEAFF; CDR3nt: TGTGCCAGCATCCTACTGGACAGGCGGACTGAAGCTTTCTTT
j_gene: TRBJ2-5; abundance: few; v_gene: TRBV6-2/TRBV6-3; d_gene: -; CDR3aa: CASSYEAGRTQYF; CDR3nt: TGTGCCAGCAGTTACGAGGCTGGCCGGACCCAGTACTTC
j_gene: TRBJ1-2; abundance: -; v_gene: TRBV9; d_gene: -; CDR3aa: CASSPHDSLGYTF; CDR3nt: TGTGCCAGCAGCCCCCACGACAGTCTAGGCTACACCTTC
j_gene: TRBJ1-2; abundance: -; v_gene: TRBV6-5; d_gene: -; CDR3aa: CASSYSGGRLDGYTF; CDR3nt: TGTGCCAGCAGTTACTCGGGGGGTCGCTTGGATGGCTACACCTTC
j_gene: TRBJ1-1; abundance: -; v_gene: TRBV12-3/TRBV12-4; d_gene: -; CDR3aa: CASSLSTEGEAFF; CDR3nt: TGTGCCAGCAGTTTATCAACGGAGGGTGAAGCTTTCTTT
j_gene: TRBJ1-1; abundance: few; v_gene: TRBV11-1; d_gene: -; CDR3aa: CASSSTYSGNTEAFF; CDR3nt: TGTGCCAGCAGTTCAACGTATTCGGGGAACACTGAAGCTTTCTTT
j_gene: TRBJ2-3; abundance: -; v_gene: TRBV7-9; d_gene: TRBD2; CDR3aa: CATKAGGPVDTQYF; CDR3nt: TGTGCCACCAAGGCGGGGGGGCCGGTAGATACGCAGTATTTT
j_gene: TRBJ2-3; abundance: -; v_gene: TRBV2; d_gene: -; CDR3aa: CASSGSGDTQYF; CDR3nt: TGTGCCAGCAGTGGGAGTGGGGATACGCAGTATTTT
j_gene: TRBJ2-1; abundance: -; v_gene: TRBV21-1; d_gene: -; CDR3aa: CASSNVAGGDNEQFF; CDR3nt: TGTGCCAGCAGCAACGTAGCGGGGGGGGACAATGAGCAGTTCTTC
j_gene: TRBJ1-4; abundance: few; v_gene: TRBV7-6; d_gene: -; CDR3aa: CASRDRNEKLFF; CDR3nt: TGTGCCAGCAGGGACAGAAATGAAAAACTGTTTTTT
j_gene: TRBJ1-2; abundance: -; v_gene: TRBV7-2; d_gene: -; CDR3aa: CASSLAYNYGYTF; CDR3nt: TGTGCCAGCAGCTTAGCGTACAACTATGGCTACACCTTC
j_gene: TRBJ2-5; abundance: few; v_gene: TRBV4-1; d_gene: TRBD2; CDR3aa: CASSQVGPFLAGSETQYF; CDR3nt: TGCGCCAGCAGCCAAGTCGGGCCGTTCTTAGCGGGGAGTGAGACCCAGTACTTC
j_gene: TRBJ1-6; abundance: few; v_gene: TRBV28; d_gene: -; CDR3aa: CASSLTRHSPLHF; CDR3nt: TGTGCCAGCAGTTTAACCAGGCATTCACCCCTCCACTTT
j_gene: TRBJ2-1; abundance: -; v_gene: TRBV12-3/TRBV12-4; d_gene: -; CDR3aa: CASSLIREDEQFF; CDR3nt: TGTGCCAGCAGTTTAATCAGGGAAGATGAGCAGTTCTTC
j_gene: TRBJ1-1; abundance: many; v_gene: TRBV19; d_gene: -; CDR3aa: CASKVGTHNTEAFF; CDR3nt: TGTGCCAGTAAAGTTGGCACGCACAACACTGAAGCTTTCTTT
j_gene: TRBJ1-2; abundance: -; v_gene: TRBV14; d_gene: -; CDR3aa: CASSEDRFLGYTF; CDR3nt: TGTGCCAGCAGCGAGGACAGATTCTTAGGCTACACCTTC
j_gene: TRBJ2-2; abundance: few; v_gene: TRBV12-3/TRBV12-4; d_gene: -; CDR3aa: CASSLVGGWELFF; CDR3nt: TGTGCCAGCAGTTTAGTAGGGGGTTGGGAGCTGTTTTTT
j_gene: TRBJ1-1; abundance: -; v_gene: TRBV11-2; d_gene: -; CDR3aa: CASSQRRLNTEAFF; CDR3nt: TGTGCCAGCAGCCAGAGGAGGCTGAACACTGAAGCTTTCTTT
j_gene: TRBJ2-7; abundance: -; v_gene: TRBV3-1; d_gene: TRBD2; CDR3aa: CASSQVPSGREQYF; CDR3nt: TGTGCCAGCAGCCAAGTTCCTAGCGGGAGGGAGCAGTACTTC
j_gene: TRBJ1-1; abundance: -; v_gene: TRBV29-1; d_gene: TRBD1; CDR3aa: CSVGTGGLAEAFF; CDR3nt: TGCAGCGTCGGGACAGGGGGGTTGGCTGAAGCTTTCTTT
j_gene: TRBJ2-5; abundance: many; v_gene: TRBV12-3/TRBV12-4; d_gene: TRBD2; CDR3aa: CASSSSTSGLTQYF; CDR3nt: TGTGCCAGCAGTTCCTCGACTAGCGGCCTTACCCAGTACTTC
j_gene: TRBJ1-2; abundance: few; v_gene: TRBV15; d_gene: -; CDR3aa: CATSRVRQGLYGYTF; CDR3nt: TGTGCCACCAGCAGAGTCCGTCAGGGGCTCTATGGCTACACCTTC
j_gene: TRBJ2-7; abundance: -; v_gene: TRBV5-1; d_gene: TRBD1; CDR3aa: CASKGATGAYEQYF; CDR3nt: TGCGCCAGCAAAGGGGCGACAGGGGCCTACGAGCAGTACTTC
j_gene: TRBJ1-5; abundance: few; v_gene: TRBV19; d_gene: -; CDR3aa: CASTGGGNQPQHF; CDR3nt: TGTGCCAGTACTGGGGGTGGCAATCAGCCCCAGCATTTT
j_gene: TRBJ2-5; abundance: many; v_gene: TRBV4-3; d_gene: -; CDR3aa: CASSQDYRGQETQYF; CDR3nt: TGCGCCAGCAGCCAAGATTACCGTGGGCAAGAGACCCAGTACTTC
j_gene: TRBJ1-1; abundance: few; v_gene: TRBV27; d_gene: -; CDR3aa: CATQGAGSTFANTEAFF; CDR3nt: TGTGCCACCCAAGGGGCAGGCTCGACATTCGCGAACACTGAAGCTTTCTTT
j_gene: TRBJ2-3; abundance: -; v_gene: TRBV7-8; d_gene: TRBD1; CDR3aa: CASSSQGAADTQYF; CDR3nt: TGTGCCAGCAGTTCCCAGGGGGCTGCGGATACGCAGTATTTT
j_gene: TRBJ2-1; abundance: -; v_gene: TRBV20-1; d_gene: -; CDR3aa: CSARGGRTYNEQFF; CDR3nt: TGCAGTGCTAGGGGGGGACGGACCTACAATGAGCAGTTCTTC
j_gene: TRBJ2-4; abundance: -; v_gene: TRBV18; d_gene: -; CDR3aa: CASSPYGVVDIQYF; CDR3nt: TGTGCCAGCTCACCATATGGAGTGGTTGACATTCAGTACTTC
j_gene: TRBJ2-5; abundance: -; v_gene: TRBV4-1; d_gene: -; CDR3aa: CASSPFFWTQYF; CDR3nt: TGCGCCAGCAGCCCGTTCTTTTGGACCCAGTACTTC
j_gene: TRBJ2-7; abundance: -; v_gene: TRBV29-1; d_gene: -; CDR3aa: CSVERDNSYEQYF; CDR3nt: TGCAGCGTTGAAAGGGACAACTCCTACGAGCAGTACTTC
j_gene: TRBJ2-2; abundance: -; v_gene: TRBV12-5; d_gene: -; CDR3aa: CASGLVTGANTGELFF; CDR3nt: TGTGCTAGTGGTTTGGTCACAGGTGCGAACACCGGGGAGCTGTTTTTT
j_gene: TRBJ2-5; abundance: -; v_gene: TRBV15; d_gene: -; CDR3aa: CATSRERWVSTETQYF; CDR3nt: TGTGCCACCAGCAGAGAGAGATGGGTTAGTACGGAGACCCAGTACTTC
j_gene: TRBJ1-3; abundance: -; v_gene: TRBV18; d_gene: -; CDR3aa: CASSPQTVSSGNTIYF; CDR3nt: TGTGCCAGCTCACCACAAACGGTGAGCTCTGGAAACACCATATATTTT
j_gene: TRBJ1-1; abundance: -; v_gene: TRBV6-5; d_gene: TRBD1; CDR3aa: CASSYVQGDISEAFF; CDR3nt: TGTGCCAGCAGTTACGTCCAGGGGGATATTAGTGAAGCTTTCTTT
j_gene: TRBJ2-1; abundance: -; v_gene: TRBV11-2; d_gene: TRBD2; CDR3aa: CASSLWLAGSDNEQFF; CDR3nt: TGTGCCAGCAGCCTATGGCTAGCGGGGAGTGACAATGAGCAGTTCTTC
j_gene: TRBJ1-6; abundance: -; v_gene: TRBV15; d_gene: TRBD1; CDR3aa: CTTSSVTGDLAPLHF; CDR3nt: TGTACCACCAGCAGCGTGACAGGGGATTTAGCACCCCTCCACTTT
j_gene: TRBJ2-2; abundance: -; v_gene: TRBV28; d_gene: -; CDR3aa: CASSTDRLLTGELFF; CDR3nt: TGTGCCAGCAGCACCGACAGATTACTCACCGGGGAGCTGTTTTTT
j_gene: TRBJ2-3; abundance: many; v_gene: TRBV10-3; d_gene: -; CDR3aa: CAIGQDTQYF; CDR3nt: TGTGCCATCGGCCAAGATACGCAGTATTTT